A single T cell receptor (beta chain) is shown here with its context. Its antigen is not yet known. Base qualities are not recorded, but no much larger clone differs from it by a single base. The same CDR3 is also encoded by other DNA sequences in this sample. This sample is part of a study of cytomegalovirus exposure and HLA in healthy donors (TCRdb year 2017). About the study as a whole: An earlier analysis of roughly 500 of the donors reported more than 250 Gb of sequence data and some 120 million unique TCR beta sequences from roughly 180 million T cells. An early release that covered roughly 600 HLA-typed donors contained approximately 290 gigabases of sequencing data and 75 million to 100 million unique TCR sequences. Among the roughly 380 genotyped donors, around 79% belonged to the genetic ancestry cluster associated with self-reported Caucasian donors. The aim of the study was to test whether cataloging public T cell receptors could identify signatures of past pathogen exposure. The study used immunosequencing to profile the T cell repertoires of about 670 subjects and linked those repertoires to cytomegalovirus serostatus. In addition to the first cohort of 666 subjects, a separate validation cohort of some 120 different subjects was used. To predict cytomegalovirus infection status, the study combined high-throughput TCR immunosequencing, statistical association of individual TCRs with disease status, and machine learning. To study patterns of TCR occurrence, a later analysis re-analyzed previously published TCR beta repertoires from 650 to 750 donors and added high-resolution HLA genotyping. The later analysis used no new phenotypic data to find candidate immune exposures, relying instead on TCR beta sequences and their occurrence across donors. In an earlier analysis of roughly 600 of the donors, high-throughput TCR beta sequencing was used to judge whether each TCR beta V gene segment behaved as functional or pseudogenic. Alongside the repertoire data, information on donor age, sex, ethnicity and CMV serostatus was compiled. In a later genetic analysis, genome-wide SNP genotypes for about 55% of the roughly 670 donors were used, and that subset was treated as a discovery cohort. All discovery cohort repertoires had been generated on a single sequencing platform. HLA typing included class I and class II loci at four-digit resolution. Typing coverage varied by locus: about 620-640 donors for A, B, C, DRB1 and DQB1; 522 for DQA1; around 610 for DPA1; around 450 for DPB1. Roughly five DR-DQ haplotypes were handled as single units for association and clustering, since linkage in the cohort was strong. Across around 400 genotyped donors of the cohort, an average of about 250,000 unique TCR beta nucleotide sequences per donor were sequenced, and 15% to 20% of those sequences were non-productive. Beyond this particular receptor, the publication reports: Cytomegalovirus status was reported to be diagnosed by the classifier with high specificity and sensitivity in both the original and validation cohorts. A total of fewer than 200 TCR beta chains were listed by the study as associated with cytomegalovirus. The presence/absence analyses assumed that sequencing depth was roughly uniform across donors, and that assumption may not be true. According to the authors, the approach could potentially be generalized to other disease states and immunological phenotypes. When HLA alleles, especially DR and DQ, strongly co-occurred, attributing TCR associations to individual alleles was difficult. In a later analysis, HLA-associated TCR beta chains were found to be more clonally expanded and to have lower generation probabilities than equally common non-associated chains. A cluster of highly shared sequence variants was judged likely to represent a technical artifact of the sequencing pipeline. In a later analysis, the rate of TCR association differed among HLA loci, with DRB1 alleles having the most associated TCRs and HLA-C alleles having the fewest. Because counts were too low, about 18 rarely observed V segments, including chromosome 9 orphons, were excluded from the earlier analysis of 587 of the donors. This cohort had only TCR beta chains sequenced, and the lack of alpha or paired-chain data limited which features could be detected. An association between a missense DCLRE1C variant and V-gene and J-gene trimming of TCR beta chains was found in a later genetic analysis and replicated in an independent cohort. At a false discovery rate of 0.05, a later analysis linked roughly 17,000 TCR beta sequences to specific HLA alleles. Because the 87-base-pair reads could not distinguish some IMGT-functional V segments, including TRBV6-2 and TRBV6-3, those segments were excluded. The only immune exposure information available for the cohort was CMV serostatus. An earlier analysis of around 600 of the donors showed that most TCR beta V segments appeared in productive rearrangements either about 90% or about 30% of the time, which broadly matched IMGT annotations. According to a later analysis, parvovirus B19, influenza, CMV and Epstein-Barr virus appeared linked to several top co-occurrence clusters. HLA typing was unavailable for some donors at each locus, so association tests used only the typed subset. A further reported finding was that TCR beta sequences accurately predicted the HLA-A and HLA-B alleles for most subjects in the first cohort. In a later analysis, most CMV-associated TCR beta chains were found to appear HLA-restricted, with HLA associations seemingly driven largely by CMV exposure. Across donors, most TCR sequences were observed very rarely, whereas some public TCRs were present in many individuals. According to a later genetic analysis, donors in an Asian-associated ancestry cluster had fewer N-insertions in productive TCRs than the roughly 670-donor mean. Correlated functional status among segregating V segments might be attributable to linkage disequilibrium, but an unknown experimental factor could not be ruled out. Three of the identified cytomegalovirus-associated TCR beta chains were confirmed in vitro to be specific for cytomegalovirus antigens.

The cohort comprised some 700 healthy bone marrow donors. Cohort members were all nominally healthy when sampled, although unrecorded immune exposures were likely present. The donor tested CMV seropositive, placing the donor among the roughly 300 seropositive members of the cohort. Every donor gave a peripheral blood sample, and the peripheral blood mononuclear cells from that sample were used for TCR beta sequencing. Genomic DNA extraction from the blood cell samples was performed with the Qiagen DNeasy Blood Extraction Kit. The CDR1 and CDR2 encoded by the germline V gene are SGHRS and YFSETQ. The CDR3 runs 15 amino acids, cysteine and phenylalanine included. CDR3 DNA is the only sequence kept; it has 45 bases, read in frame from the first base. Clipping removes 0 bases from V and 6 bases from J, with 4 as the unmatched junction base count. To prepare the library, the immunoSEQ multiplex PCR assay was applied. A mixture of 60 forward primers for TCR Vbeta segments and 13 reverse primers for TCR Jbeta segments was used in the multiplex PCR. A multiplex PCR assay on genomic DNA amplified the CDR3 region of rearranged TCR beta genes. The amplified TCR beta libraries were sequenced on the Illumina HiSeq System as 87-base-pair reads. On the study's bioinformatics: Across the 500 to 700 repertoires, a later analysis counted some 81 million unique TCR beta chains, 9.5 million to 12 million of which were shared by at least two donors. Raw reads were error-corrected and collapsed into unique sequences by a nearest-neighbor algorithm in which closely related sequences were merged to remove PCR and sequencing errors. To assign V, D and J gene segments, CDR3 sequences were aligned to IMGT reference sequences. For a sequence to be retained, a match of at least six nucleotides was required to both a V gene segment and a J gene segment. A rearrangement counted as productive if the CDR3 had no stop codons and remained in frame with V and J, and every other rearrangement counted as non-productive. Following IMGT convention, CDR3 was defined as the stretch from the second conserved V-encoded cysteine up to the conserved J-encoded phenylalanine. The earlier analysis of some 580 of the donors excluded any sequence lacking an unambiguous match to a single V gene segment. An earlier analysis of a few hundred of the donors called V segments functional above 56.7% productive rearrangements and segregating when the between-donor standard deviation exceeded 5%. A statistical classification framework was built for diagnosing cytomegalovirus status from the catalog of TCR beta chain sequences. In a later analysis, TCR nucleotide sequences were compared against IMGT/GENE-DB human TR gene sequences so that V and J genes could be assigned. A later analysis assigned CDR3 sequences and most-parsimonious VDJ recombination scenarios with the TCRdist pipeline. A later analysis defined each TCR beta chain by its CDR3 amino acid sequence plus V-gene family, and excluded reads lacking a unique V-gene family. To address suspected cross-contamination and a sequencing artifact, a later analysis removed some 620 highly shared, low-generation-probability nucleotide sequences. A later analysis calculated a clonal expansion index for each public chain from normalized within-repertoire ranks of inferred template counts. Generation probabilities in a later analysis came from a VDJ recombination model fitted to out-of-frame rearrangements, and those results were checked against IGoR. In a later analysis, TCR-TCR, TCR-HLA and TCR-CMV co-occurrence was scored with hypergeometric tests, and a repertoire-size bias correction was applied to TCR pairs. To estimate false discovery rates, a later analysis permuted the HLA or CMV assignments 20 times. In a later analysis, co-occurring TCRs were grouped using DBSCAN, with TCRdist sequence similarity added in when clustering inside HLA-allele-positive subsets. Co-occurrence clustering excluded repertoires with fewer than 30,000 or more than 120,000 public chains, plus five with anomalous nucleotide sharing. TCRdb provides this immuneACCESS table in a form limited to in-frame rearrangements. Some clones are lacking; in checked studies, under half of them reflect an unresolved V gene, and why the rest are absent is not known. V and J calls and clone size come straight from that table; D and trimming were deduced from the DNA. This sample is represented by 150,000 to 190,000 clones; less than 85% of them were singletons. Under 7.5% of the sample lies in the top ten.

The material sequenced was PBMCs. This TCR derives from a woman aged 50 to 65 in good health and CMV-seropositive. The chain is encoded by TRBV5-1 joined to TRBJ2-1, with 9 middle bases fitting TRBD1. For the CDR3, the sequence is CASSLEGQGANEQFF. In nucleotide form, the sequence is TGCGCCAGCAGCTTGGAGGGACAGGGAGCCAATGAGCAGTTCTTC.